These 2 T cell receptor beta chains were all obtained from the same sample, sequenced in a study of cytomegalovirus exposure and HLA in healthy donors. The PCR made use of 60 Vbeta and 13 Jbeta primers. The method was immunoSEQ multiplex PCR; TCRdb's version includes in-frame clones alone and lacks a portion of them. The sample contains hundreds of thousands of clones, roughly four fifths of which appear only once. The specimen sequenced was PBMCs. These receptors were obtained from a girl aged 2-15 years in good health and CMV-seronegative.

This sequence joins TRBV19 and TRBJ1-2; 9 positions match TRBD1. CDR1 and CDR2 (germline): LNHDA, SQIVND (reference sequence). The V gene end was trimmed by 6 bases and the J gene end by 3 bases; junction bases not matched to a gene: 8. CDR3 length equals 15 residues. The CDR3 here is CASSAHRGQDYGYTF. The CDR3 DNA sequence: TGTGCCAGTAGCGCCCACAGGGGGCAGGACTATGGCTACACCTTC.

This clone was recorded a few times. This chain connects TRBV6-5 to TRBJ1-1, with D unresolved. The CDR3 length is 13 residues. Germline lookup yields CDR1 MNHEY and CDR2 SVGAGI. Deletions cut 4 bases from V and 6 bases from J, with 12 bases between. CDR3 DNA sequence: TGTGCCAGCAGTTCCCAGGATCACTCTGAAGCTTTCTTT. This translates into CASSSQDHSEAFF.